This T cell receptor (beta chain) originates from a study of naive CD8 T cells in extremely preterm neonates. CDR1 and CDR2 (germline): MGHRA, YSYEKL. Trimming shortened V by 1 base and J by 13 bases, and 14 bases separated the two germline ends. The length of the CDR3 is 12 residues. To note about this clone: The antigen remains undetermined.

Libraries were prepared by immunoSEQ multiplex PCR; TCRdb keeps only in-frame clonotypes and omits some of them. The sample consists of 4,500 to 6,000 clones, about 97% of them appearing once. Elective cesarean births at 37-41 weeks, without labor or membrane rupture, supplied the cord blood. The sample holds sorted live naive CD8+ CD45RA+CCR7+ T cells. General observations from the study: Preterm neonate repertoires were significantly less rich by iChao1 than others.

The sequence came from a newborn in good health. V gene TRBV4-1 combines with J gene TRBJ2-7, with TRBD1 as a possible D gene (6 bases). Sequencing input: naive CD8+ T cells from cord blood. The CDR3 protein is CASSQVSGQLYF. For the CDR3, the DNA is TGCGCCAGCAGCCAAGTGTCCGGACAGCTCTACTTC.